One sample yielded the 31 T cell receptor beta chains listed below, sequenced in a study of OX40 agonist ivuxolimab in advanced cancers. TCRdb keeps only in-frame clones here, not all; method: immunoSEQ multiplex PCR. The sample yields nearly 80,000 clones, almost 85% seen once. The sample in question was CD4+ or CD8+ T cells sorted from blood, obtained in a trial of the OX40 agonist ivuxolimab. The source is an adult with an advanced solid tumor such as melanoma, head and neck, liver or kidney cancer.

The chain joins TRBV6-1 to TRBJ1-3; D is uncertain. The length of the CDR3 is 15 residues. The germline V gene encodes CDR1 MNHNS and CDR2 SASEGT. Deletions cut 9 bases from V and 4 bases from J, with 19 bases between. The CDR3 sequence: CASRPSGGRGNTIYF. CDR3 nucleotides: TGTGCCAGTCGGCCCTCAGGAGGGAGGGGAAACACCATATATTTT.

CDR3 coding DNA: TGTGCCAGCAGTTTAGCGGGGGGAGCTTCAACAAACACCGGGGAGCTGTTTTTT. The encoded protein is CASSLAGGASTNTGELFF. V and J are TRBV28 and TRBJ2-2; TRBD2 matches 8 bases. This CDR3 comprises 18 residues. CDR1 is MDHEN and CDR2 is SYDVKM in the germline V gene. Unmatched junction bases numbered 10, after V lost 2 bases and J lost 2 bases.

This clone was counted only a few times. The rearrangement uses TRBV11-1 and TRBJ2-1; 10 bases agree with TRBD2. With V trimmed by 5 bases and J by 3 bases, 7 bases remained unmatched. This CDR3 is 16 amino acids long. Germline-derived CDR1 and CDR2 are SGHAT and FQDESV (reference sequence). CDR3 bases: TGTGCCAGCAGCACCAGCGGGAGGGCCCTCTACAATGAGCAGTTCTTC. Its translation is CASSTSGRALYNEQFF.

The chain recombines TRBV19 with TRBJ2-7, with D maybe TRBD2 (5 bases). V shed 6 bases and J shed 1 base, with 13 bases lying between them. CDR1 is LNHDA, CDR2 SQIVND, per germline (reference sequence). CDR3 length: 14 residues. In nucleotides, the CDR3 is TGTGCCAGTAGAAGGAGCGGCCGTTCCTACGAGCAGTACTTC. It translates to CASRRSGRSYEQYF.

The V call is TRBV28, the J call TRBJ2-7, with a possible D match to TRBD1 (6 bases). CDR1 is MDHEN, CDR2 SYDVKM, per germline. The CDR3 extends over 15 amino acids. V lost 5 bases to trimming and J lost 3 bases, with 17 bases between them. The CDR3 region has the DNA TGTGCCAGCAGTACCGGACAGCGTTCCCTCTACGAGCAGTACTTC. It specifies CASSTGQRSLYEQYF.

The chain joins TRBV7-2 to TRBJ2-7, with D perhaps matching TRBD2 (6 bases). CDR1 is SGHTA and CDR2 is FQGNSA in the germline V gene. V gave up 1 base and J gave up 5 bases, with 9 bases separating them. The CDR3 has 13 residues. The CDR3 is CASSLETRDEQYF. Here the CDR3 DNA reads TGTGCCAGCAGCTTAGAGACTAGGGACGAGCAGTACTTC.

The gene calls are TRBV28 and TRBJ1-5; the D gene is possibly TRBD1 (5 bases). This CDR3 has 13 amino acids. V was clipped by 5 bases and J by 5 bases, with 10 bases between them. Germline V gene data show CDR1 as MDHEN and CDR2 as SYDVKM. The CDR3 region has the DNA TGTGCCAGCAGTAACAGGTACGATCAGCCCCAGCATTTT. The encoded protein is CASSNRYDQPQHF.

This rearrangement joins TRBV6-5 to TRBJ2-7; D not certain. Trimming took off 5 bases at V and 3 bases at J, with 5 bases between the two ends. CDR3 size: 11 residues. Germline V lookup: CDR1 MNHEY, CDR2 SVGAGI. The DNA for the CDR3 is TGTGCCAGCAGTGGGCTCTACGAGCAGTACTTC. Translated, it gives CASSGLYEQYF.

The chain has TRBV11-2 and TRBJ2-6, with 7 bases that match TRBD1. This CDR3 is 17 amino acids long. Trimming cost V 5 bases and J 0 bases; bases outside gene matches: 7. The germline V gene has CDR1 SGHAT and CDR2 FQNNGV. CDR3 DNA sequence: TGTGCCAGCAGCCTCGACAGGGTGAGCTCTGGGGCCAACGTCCTGACTTTC. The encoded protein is CASSLDRVSSGANVLTF.

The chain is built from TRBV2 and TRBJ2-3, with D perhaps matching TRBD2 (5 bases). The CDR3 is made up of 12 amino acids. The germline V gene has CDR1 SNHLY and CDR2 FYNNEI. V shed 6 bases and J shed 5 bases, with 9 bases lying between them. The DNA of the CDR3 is TGTGCCAGCAGGGAGGTACGAGATACGCAGTATTTT. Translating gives CASREVRDTQYF.

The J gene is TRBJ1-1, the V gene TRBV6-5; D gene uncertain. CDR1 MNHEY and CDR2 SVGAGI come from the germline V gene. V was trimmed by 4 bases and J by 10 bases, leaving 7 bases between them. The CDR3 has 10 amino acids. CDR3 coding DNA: TGTGCCAGCAGTTCAGGACGAGCTTTCTTT. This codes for CASSSGRAFF.

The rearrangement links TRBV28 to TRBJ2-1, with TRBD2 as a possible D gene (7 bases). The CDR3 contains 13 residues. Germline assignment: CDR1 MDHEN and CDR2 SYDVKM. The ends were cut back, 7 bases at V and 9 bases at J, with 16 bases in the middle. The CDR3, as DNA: TGTGCCAGCAAAGTGGGGGGGCCGGGTGAGCAGTTCTTC. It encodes CASKVGGPGEQFF.

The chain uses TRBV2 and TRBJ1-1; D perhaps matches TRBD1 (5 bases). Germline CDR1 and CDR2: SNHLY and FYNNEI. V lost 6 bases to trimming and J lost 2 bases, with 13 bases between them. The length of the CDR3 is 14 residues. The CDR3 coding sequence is TGTGCCAGCAGCCGGGAGGGGTTTAACACTGAAGCTTTCTTT. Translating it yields CASSREGFNTEAFF.

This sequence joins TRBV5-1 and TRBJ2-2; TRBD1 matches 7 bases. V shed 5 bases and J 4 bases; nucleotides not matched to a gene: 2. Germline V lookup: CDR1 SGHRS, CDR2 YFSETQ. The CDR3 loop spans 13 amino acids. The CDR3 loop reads CASRGGSTGELFF. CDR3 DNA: TGCGCCAGCAGAGGGGGCAGCACCGGGGAGCTGTTTTTT.

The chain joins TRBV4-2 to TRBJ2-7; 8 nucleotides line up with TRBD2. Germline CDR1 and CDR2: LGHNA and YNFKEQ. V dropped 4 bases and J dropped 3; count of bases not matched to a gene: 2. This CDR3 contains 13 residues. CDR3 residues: CASSPGGGYEQYF. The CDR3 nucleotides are TGTGCCAGCAGCCCGGGGGGGGGCTACGAGCAGTACTTC.

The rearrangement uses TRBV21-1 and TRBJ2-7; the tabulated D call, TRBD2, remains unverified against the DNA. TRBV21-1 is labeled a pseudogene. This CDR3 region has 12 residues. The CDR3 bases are TGCGCCAGCAGTGAGGCCGTATACGAGCAGTACTTC. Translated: CASSEAVYEQYF.

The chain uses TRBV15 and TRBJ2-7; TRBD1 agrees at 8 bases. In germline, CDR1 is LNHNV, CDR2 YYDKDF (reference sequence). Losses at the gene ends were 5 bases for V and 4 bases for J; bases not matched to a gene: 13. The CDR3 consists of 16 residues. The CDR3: CATSGGQGVRVYEQYF. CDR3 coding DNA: TGTGCCACCAGCGGAGGACAGGGAGTACGGGTGTACGAGCAGTACTTC.

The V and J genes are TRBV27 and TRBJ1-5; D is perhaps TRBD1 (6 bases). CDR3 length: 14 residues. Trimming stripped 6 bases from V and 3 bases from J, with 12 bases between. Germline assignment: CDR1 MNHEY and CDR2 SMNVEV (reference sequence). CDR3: CASSLNRDNQPQHF. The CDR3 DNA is TGTGCCAGCAGCCTTAACAGGGACAATCAGCCCCAGCATTTT.

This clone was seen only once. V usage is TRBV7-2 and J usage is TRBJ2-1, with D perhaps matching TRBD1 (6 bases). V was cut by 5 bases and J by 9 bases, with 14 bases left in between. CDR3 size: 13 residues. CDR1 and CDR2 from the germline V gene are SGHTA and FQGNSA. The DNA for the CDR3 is TGTGCCAGCAGCCTATTAGGGGGTGCTGAGCAGTTCTTC. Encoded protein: CASSLLGGAEQFF. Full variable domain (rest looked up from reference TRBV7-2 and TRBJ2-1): GAGVSQSPSNKVTEKGKDVELRCDPISGHTALYWYRQSLGQGLEFLIYFQGNSAPDKSGLPSDRFSAERTGGSVSTLTIQRTQQEDSAVYLCASSLLGGAEQFFGPGTRLTVL.

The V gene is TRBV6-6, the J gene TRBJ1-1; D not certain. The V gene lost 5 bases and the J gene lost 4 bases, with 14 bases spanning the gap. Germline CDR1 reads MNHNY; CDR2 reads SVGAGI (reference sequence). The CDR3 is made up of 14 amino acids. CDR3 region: CASSPNSRFTEAFF. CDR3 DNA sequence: TGTGCCAGCAGTCCAAACAGTAGGTTCACTGAAGCTTTCTTT.

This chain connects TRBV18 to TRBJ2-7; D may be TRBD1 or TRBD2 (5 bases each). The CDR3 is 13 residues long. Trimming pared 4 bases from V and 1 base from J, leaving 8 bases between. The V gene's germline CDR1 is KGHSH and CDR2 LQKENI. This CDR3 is CASSRDVSYEQYF. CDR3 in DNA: TGTGCCAGCTCACGGGACGTATCCTACGAGCAGTACTTC.

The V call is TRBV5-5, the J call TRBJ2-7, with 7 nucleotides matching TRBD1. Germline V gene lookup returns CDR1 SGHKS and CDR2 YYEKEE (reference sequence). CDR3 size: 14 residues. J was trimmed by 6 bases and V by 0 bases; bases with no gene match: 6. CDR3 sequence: CASSLETGFFEQYF. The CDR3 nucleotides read TGTGCCAGCAGCTTGGAGACAGGGTTTTTCGAGCAGTACTTC.

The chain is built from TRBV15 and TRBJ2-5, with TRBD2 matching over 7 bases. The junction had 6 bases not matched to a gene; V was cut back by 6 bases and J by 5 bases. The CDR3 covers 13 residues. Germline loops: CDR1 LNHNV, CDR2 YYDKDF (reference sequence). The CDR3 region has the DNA TGTGCCACCAGGTTCGGGGGGTCGGAGACCCAGTACTTC. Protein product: CATRFGGSETQYF.

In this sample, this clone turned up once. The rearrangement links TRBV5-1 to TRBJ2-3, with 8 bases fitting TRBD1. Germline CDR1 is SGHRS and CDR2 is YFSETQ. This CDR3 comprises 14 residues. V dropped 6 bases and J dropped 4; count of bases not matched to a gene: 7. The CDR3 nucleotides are TGCGCCAGCAAAGGGCAGGGGGCGTCAGATACGCAGTATTTT. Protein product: CASKGQGASDTQYF. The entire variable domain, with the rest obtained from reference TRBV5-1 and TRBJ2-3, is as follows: KAGVTQTPRYLIKTRGQQVTLSCSPISGHRSVSWYQQTPGQGLQFLFEYFSETQRNKGNFPGRFSGRQFSNSRSEMNVSTLELGDSALYLCASKGQGASDTQYFGPGTRLTVL.

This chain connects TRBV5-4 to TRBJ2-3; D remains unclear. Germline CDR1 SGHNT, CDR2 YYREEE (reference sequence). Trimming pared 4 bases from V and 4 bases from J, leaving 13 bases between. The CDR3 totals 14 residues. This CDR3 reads CASSVDRRADTQYF. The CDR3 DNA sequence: TGTGCCAGCAGCGTGGACCGTCGCGCAGATACGCAGTATTTT.

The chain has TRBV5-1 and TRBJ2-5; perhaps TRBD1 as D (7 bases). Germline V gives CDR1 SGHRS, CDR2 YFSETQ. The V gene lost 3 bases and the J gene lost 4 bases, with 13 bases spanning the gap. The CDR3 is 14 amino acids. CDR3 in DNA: TGCGCCAGCAGCTCAGGGGGGACTCGAGAGACCCAGTACTTC. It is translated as CASSSGGTRETQYF.

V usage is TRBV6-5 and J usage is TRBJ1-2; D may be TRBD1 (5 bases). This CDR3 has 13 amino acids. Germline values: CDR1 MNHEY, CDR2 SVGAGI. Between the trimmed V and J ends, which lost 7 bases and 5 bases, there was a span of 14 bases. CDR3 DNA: TGTGCCAGCACGAATGGCCAGGGTTATGGCTACACCTTC. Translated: CASTNGQGYGYTF.

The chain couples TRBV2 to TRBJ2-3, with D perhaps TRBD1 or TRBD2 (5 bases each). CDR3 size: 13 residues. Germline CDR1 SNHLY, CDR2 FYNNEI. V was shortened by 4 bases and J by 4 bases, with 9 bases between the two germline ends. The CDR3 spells CASSARGPDTQYF. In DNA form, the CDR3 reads TGTGCCAGCAGTGCGAGGGGCCCAGATACGCAGTATTTT.

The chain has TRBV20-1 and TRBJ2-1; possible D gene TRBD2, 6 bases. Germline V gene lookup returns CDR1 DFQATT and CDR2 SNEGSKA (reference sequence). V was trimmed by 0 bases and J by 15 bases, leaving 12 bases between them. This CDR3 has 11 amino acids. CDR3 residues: CSARDGLLPFF. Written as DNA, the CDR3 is TGCAGTGCTAGAGATGGACTACTCCCGTTCTTC.

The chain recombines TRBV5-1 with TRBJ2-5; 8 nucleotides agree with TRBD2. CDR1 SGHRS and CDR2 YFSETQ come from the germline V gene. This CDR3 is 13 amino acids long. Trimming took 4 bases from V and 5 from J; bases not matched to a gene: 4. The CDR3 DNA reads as TGCGCCAGCAGCCCGGGGGGGAGGGAGACCCAGTACTTC. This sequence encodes CASSPGGRETQYF.

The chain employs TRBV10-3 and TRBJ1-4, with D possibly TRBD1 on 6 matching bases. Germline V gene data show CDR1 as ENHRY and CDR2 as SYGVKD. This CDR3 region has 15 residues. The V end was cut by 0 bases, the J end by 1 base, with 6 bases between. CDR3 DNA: TGTGCCATCAGTGAGTCGACAGGAACTAATGAAAAACTGTTTTTT. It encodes CAISESTGTNEKLFF.